The 16 T cell receptor beta chains listed next were all sequenced from one sample in a study of blood T cell repertoires in COVID-19. Sequenced by immunoSEQ multiplex PCR; TCRdb stores in-frame clones only, minus some. The sample carries fewer than 120,000 clones, 70% to 90% recorded once. Sequencing was done on a sample of peripheral blood. The receptors come from a woman aged 45-65 years with acute or convalescent COVID-19.

The V gene is TRBV29-1, the J gene TRBJ2-7, with 7 bases matching TRBD1. The length of the CDR3 is 13 residues. With 8 bases clipped from V and 3 bases from J, the junction kept 10 bases outside the gene matches. CDR1 and CDR2 from the germline V gene are SQVTM and ANQGSEA. The CDR3 DNA reads TGCAGCACCCGGGACAGCGAACTCTACGAGCAGTACTTC. Its translation: CSTRDSELYEQYF.

V gene TRBV29-1 combines with J gene TRBJ2-5, with a weak D call TRBD2 (5 bases). This CDR3 comprises 12 residues. CDR1 is SQVTM, CDR2 ANQGSEA, per germline. V was pared by 6 bases and J by 10 bases, with 18 bases between. CDR3 sequence: CSVARIYEGQYF. DNA of the CDR3: TGCAGCGTGGCGCGGATCTACGAGGGCCAGTACTTC.

This chain uses TRBV5-1 with TRBJ1-2; 12 bases are shared with TRBD1. The CDR3 totals 14 residues. The V gene end was trimmed by 4 bases and the J gene end by 8 bases; junction bases not matched to a gene: 6. Germline CDR1 is SGHRS and CDR2 is YFSETQ. This CDR3 reads CASSEGQGAWGYTF. The CDR3, as DNA: TGCGCCAGCAGCGAGGGACAGGGGGCCTGGGGCTACACCTTC.

As regards this clone: Other nucleotide sequences in the sample specify the same CDR3. The chain joins TRBV28 to TRBJ2-5, with 7 bases matching TRBD1. Germline CDR1 is MDHEN and CDR2 is SYDVKM. The CDR3 consists of 15 residues. Losses at the gene ends were 3 bases for V and 2 bases for J; bases not matched to a gene: 6. The CDR3 DNA reads TGTGCCAGCAGTTTTCCGGGACAGATACAAGAGACCCAGTACTTC. Its translation: CASSFPGQIQETQYF.

J is TRBJ2-7 and V is TRBV28, with 10 bases fitting TRBD1. The germline CDR1 and CDR2 sequences are MDHEN and SYDVKM. The ends lost 6 bases at V and 1 base at J; junction bases unmatched: 3. The CDR3 runs 14 residues. CDR3 sequence: CASRWTGGSYEQYF. In nucleotides, the CDR3 is TGTGCCAGCAGGTGGACAGGGGGTTCCTACGAGCAGTACTTC.

The chain has TRBV5-1 and TRBJ2-6, with TRBD1 as a possible D gene (5 bases). V lost 4 bases, J lost 4 bases, and 9 bases lay in between. Germline lookup yields CDR1 SGHRS and CDR2 YFSETQ. The CDR3 extends over 14 amino acids. The CDR3 here is CASSPGPGANVLTF. The DNA of the CDR3 is TGCGCCAGCAGCCCAGGGCCCGGGGCCAACGTCCTGACTTTC.

The V and J genes are TRBV2 and TRBJ2-7; TRBD2 agrees at 7 bases. Germline lookup yields CDR1 SNHLY and CDR2 FYNNEI. The CDR3 totals 15 residues. Trimming took 2 bases from V and 3 from J; bases not matched to a gene: 7. CDR3 sequence: CASSEPLAAFYEQYF. CDR3 coding DNA: TGTGCCAGCAGTGAACCGCTAGCGGCTTTCTACGAGCAGTACTTC. Filled out from reference TRBV2 and TRBJ2-7, the complete variable domain reads EPEVTQTPSHQVTQMGQEVILRCVPISNHLYFYWYRQILGQKVEFLVSFYNNEISEKSEIFDDQFSVERPDGSNFTLKIRSTKLEDSAMYFCASSEPLAAFYEQYFGPGTRLTVT.

The chain uses TRBV18 and TRBJ2-1; D is possibly TRBD1 (6 bases). Deletions cut 2 bases from V and 5 bases from J, with 22 bases between. Germline V gene sequence: CDR1 KGHSH, CDR2 LQKENI. The CDR3 spans 18 residues. The CDR3 DNA is TGTGCCAGCTCACCAACCTTAACCCGCAGGGGCCTAGACAATGAGCAGTTCTTC. Translating it yields CASSPTLTRRGLDNEQFF. Looking up the rest from reference TRBV18 and TRBJ2-1 gives the full variable domain: NAGVMQNPRHLVRRRGQEARLRCSPMKGHSHVYWYRQLPEEGLKFMVYLQKENIIDESGMPKERFSAEFPKEGPSILRIQQVVRGDSAAYFCASSPTLTRRGLDNEQFFGPGTRLTVL.

V and J are TRBV19 and TRBJ1-5, with a tentative D call TRBD1 (6 bases). The CDR3 has 15 residues. Trimming took off 3 bases at V and 1 base at J, with 10 bases between the two ends. Germline values: CDR1 LNHDA, CDR2 SQIVND (reference sequence). The CDR3 DNA follows: TGTGCCAGTAGTATGGCAGGGGACAGCAATCAGCCCCAGCATTTT. It yields the protein CASSMAGDSNQPQHF.

J is TRBJ1-5 and V is TRBV19; possibly TRBD1 for D (6 bases). V was clipped by 6 bases and J by 0 bases, with 9 bases between them. Looked up from germline, CDR1 is LNHDA and CDR2 is SQIVND (reference sequence). This CDR3 has 14 amino acids. The CDR3 spells CASSRQDSNQPQHF. The CDR3 DNA sequence: TGTGCCAGTAGCCGACAGGATAGCAATCAGCCCCAGCATTTT.

The V call is TRBV5-1, the J call TRBJ1-4; D possibly corresponds to TRBD1 (5 bases). Trimming removed 2 bases at V and 12 bases at J, with 17 bases between. The CDR3 contains 14 residues. Germline-derived CDR1 and CDR2 are SGHRS and YFSETQ. CDR3 region: CASSFGALSEELFF. CDR3 coding DNA: TGCGCCAGCAGCTTTGGGGCCCTAAGTGAGGAACTGTTTTTT.

The sample holds a few counts of this clone. V and J are TRBV10-3 and TRBJ2-7; the D gene is possibly TRBD1 (5 bases). Trimming removed 6 bases at V and 4 bases at J, with 13 bases between. This CDR3 contains 13 residues. The germline V gene encodes CDR1 ENHRY and CDR2 SYGVKD. The CDR3 nucleotides read TGTGCCATCAGCGAAGGGGTGCCTTACGAGCAGTACTTC. This codes for CAISEGVPYEQYF.

The V call is TRBV24-1, the J call TRBJ2-2, with 7 bases that match TRBD2. The CDR3 is 15 residues long. V trimming: 9 bases; J trimming: 1 base; junction bases outside the gene matches: 7. The germline CDR1 and CDR2 sequences are KGHDR and SFDVKD. The CDR3 DNA sequence: TGTGCCACCGGTACAGCGGGGATGAACACCGGGGAGCTGTTTTTT. It encodes CATGTAGMNTGELFF.

The chain's CDR3 is CASSLRGGLSYEQYF. CDR3 nucleotides: TGTGCCAGCAGTTTACGGGGGGGACTTTCCTACGAGCAGTACTTC. J is TRBJ2-7 and V is TRBV28; 8 bases are shared with TRBD2. The trim removed 2 bases at V and 1 base at J, leaving 4 bases unmatched. The germline gives CDR1 MDHEN, CDR2 SYDVKM. The CDR3 is made up of 15 amino acids.

CDR3 nucleotide sequence: TGTGCCAGCGGTTTCGGAGCGAGCTCCTACAATGAGCAGTTCTTC. Protein sequence: CASGFGASSYNEQFF. This rearrangement joins TRBV7-9 to TRBJ2-1; D is uncertain. V was trimmed by 8 bases and J by 0 bases, leaving 14 bases between them. This CDR3 has 15 amino acids. Germline V lookup: CDR1 SEHNR, CDR2 FQNEAQ (reference sequence).

This sequence joins TRBV7-2 and TRBJ2-7, with D maybe TRBD2 (5 bases). CDR3 size: 12 residues. V was pared by 5 bases and J by 0 bases, with 5 bases between. Looked up from germline, CDR1 is SGHTA and CDR2 is FQGNSA. In DNA form, the CDR3 reads TGTGCCAGCAGCGGGAGCTCCTACGAGCAGTACTTC. Translating it yields CASSGSSYEQYF. The entire variable domain, with the rest obtained from reference TRBV7-2 and TRBJ2-7, is as follows: GAGVSQSPSNKVTEKGKDVELRCDPISGHTALYWYRQSLGQGLEFLIYFQGNSAPDKSGLPSDRFSAERTGGSVSTLTIQRTQQEDSAVYLCASSGSSYEQYFGPGTRLTVT.